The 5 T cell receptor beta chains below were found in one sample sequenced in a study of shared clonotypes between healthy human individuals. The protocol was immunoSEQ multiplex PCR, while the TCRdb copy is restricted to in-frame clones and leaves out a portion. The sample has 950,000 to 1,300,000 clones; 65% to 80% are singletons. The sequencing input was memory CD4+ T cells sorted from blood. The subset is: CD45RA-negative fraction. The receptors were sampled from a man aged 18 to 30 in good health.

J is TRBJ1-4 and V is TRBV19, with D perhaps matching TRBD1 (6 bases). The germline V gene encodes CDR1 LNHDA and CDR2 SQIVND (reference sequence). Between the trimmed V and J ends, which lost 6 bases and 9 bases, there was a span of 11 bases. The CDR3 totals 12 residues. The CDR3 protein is CASRTQGKKLFF. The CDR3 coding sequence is TGTGCCAGTAGGACGCAGGGGAAAAAACTGTTTTTT.

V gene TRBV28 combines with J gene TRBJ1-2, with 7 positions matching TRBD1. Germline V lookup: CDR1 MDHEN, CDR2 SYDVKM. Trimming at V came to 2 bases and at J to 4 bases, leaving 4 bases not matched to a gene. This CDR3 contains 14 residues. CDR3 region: CASSLVKGAYGYTF. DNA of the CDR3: TGTGCCAGCAGTTTAGTTAAGGGGGCCTATGGCTACACCTTC.

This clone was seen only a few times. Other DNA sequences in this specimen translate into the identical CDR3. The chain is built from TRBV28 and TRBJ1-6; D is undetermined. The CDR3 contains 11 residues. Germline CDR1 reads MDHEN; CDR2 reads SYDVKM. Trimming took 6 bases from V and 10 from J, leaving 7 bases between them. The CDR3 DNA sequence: TGTGCCAGCAGAGGTGACTCACCCCTCCACTTT. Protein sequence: CASRGDSPLHF.

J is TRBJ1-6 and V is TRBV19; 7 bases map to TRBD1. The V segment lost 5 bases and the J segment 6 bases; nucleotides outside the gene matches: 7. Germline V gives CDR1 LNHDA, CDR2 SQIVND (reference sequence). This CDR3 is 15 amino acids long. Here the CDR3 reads CASSVLTGLNSPLHF. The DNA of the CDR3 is TGTGCCAGTAGTGTCTTGACAGGGCTTAATTCACCCCTCCACTTT.

This chain's CDR3 is CASSLQGPNNEQFF. The CDR3 nucleotides read TGTGCCAGCAGCTTACAGGGGCCCAACAATGAGCAGTTCTTC. The chain recombines TRBV7-2 with TRBJ2-1; perhaps TRBD1 as D (6 bases). V lost 2 bases and J 5 bases, leaving 10 bases between the germline ends. The CDR3 sequence is 14 residues long. Germline V gene data show CDR1 as SGHTA and CDR2 as FQGNSA.